The 20 T cell receptor beta chains reported below all come from one sample, sequenced in a study of T cells in women clearing cervical HPV infection. Sequencing was performed with immunoSEQ multiplex PCR; in TCRdb, only in-frame clones are kept and a portion is missing. The table for this sample gives about 16,000 clones. The sequencing input was blood buffy coat. The receptors were sampled from a woman aged 18 to 69 with a cervical HPV16 infection that either progressed to CIN3+ or cleared (not recorded which).

With respect to this clone: The read ends 3 residues shy of where the CDR3 ends; the end is completed using the germline J gene. The rearrangement links TRBV20-1 to TRBJ1-1, with unresolved D. The CDR3 contains 14 residues. V was trimmed by 6 bases and J by 1 base, leaving 15 bases between them. Germline V gene lookup returns CDR1 DFQATT and CDR2 SNEGSKA (reference sequence). CDR3 protein: CSAPKRPSNTEAFF. CDR3 DNA, as far as it was read: TGCAGTGCCCCCAAAAGGCCATCGAACACTGAA.

With regard to this clone: Sequencing ends 3 residues short of the CDR3 end; the germline J gene provides the rest. V and J are TRBV4-1 and TRBJ2-3; no clear D. The CDR3 has 18 amino acids. Deletions cut 2 bases from V and 2 bases from J, with 20 bases between. From germline, CDR1 is MGHRA and CDR2 YSYEKL. CDR3 sequence: CASSQIAVAGQNTDTQYF. Partial CDR3 DNA: TGCGCCAGCAGCCAAATTGCCGTGGCAGGCCAGAACACAGATACG.

Comments on this clone: The read finishes 3 residues shy of the CDR3 end, and the germline J gene is used to complete it. The chain uses TRBV30 and TRBJ2-7; D ambiguous. Germline lookup yields CDR1 GTSNPN and CDR2 SVGIG (reference sequence). The CDR3 extends over 13 amino acids. The ends were cut back, 4 bases at V and 1 base at J, with 11 bases in the middle. The CDR3 DNA, read in part, is TGTGCCTGGAACGGTCAGGTTTCCTACGAG. It encodes CAWNGQVSYE. The full CDR3 is CAWNGQVSYEQYF.

Comments on this clone: The read terminates 3 residues ahead of where the CDR3 ends, so the germline J gene completes it. The rearrangement links TRBV5-1 to TRBJ2-7, with 7 bases matching TRBD1. This CDR3 is built from 14 residues. CDR1 and CDR2 (germline): SGHRS, YFSETQ. After removal of 2 bases from V and 3 bases from J, the junction contained 5 bases not matched to a gene. CDR3: CASSFTGQLYEQYF. The sequenced part of the CDR3 DNA is TGCGCCAGCAGCTTTACGGGACAGCTCTACGAG.

Remarks on this clone: The read terminates 3 residues before the CDR3 end, so the remaining end is supplied by the germline J gene. The chain joins TRBV20-1 to TRBJ2-1; TRBD2 agrees at 7 bases. The CDR3 consists of 13 residues. The germline V gene encodes CDR1 DFQATT and CDR2 SNEGSKA (reference sequence). Trimming removed 5 bases from V and 2 bases from J; junction bases left unmatched: 3. CDR3 DNA (partial): TGCAGTGCTTCGGGGGGTACCTACAATGAG. Its translation is CSASGGTYNE. The whole CDR3 sequence is CSASGGTYNEQFF.

As for this clone: The read falls 3 residues short of the CDR3 end, and the missing part is taken from the germline J gene. V usage is TRBV5-4 and J usage is TRBJ1-2; D gene uncertain. From germline, CDR1 is SGHNT and CDR2 YYREEE (reference sequence). The CDR3 runs to 13 residues. CDR3: CASSLPETQGYTF. The part of the CDR3 DNA that was read is TGTGCCAGCAGCTTGCCCGAGACTCAGGGC.

Concerning this clone itself: The sequenced fragment ends 3 residues before the CDR3 boundary, so the rest is inferred from the germline J gene. V usage is TRBV18 and J usage is TRBJ2-4; maybe TRBD2 (6 bases). Germline lookup yields CDR1 KGHSH and CDR2 LQKENI. This CDR3 comprises 15 residues. The CDR3 spells CASSGDSWYQETQYF. The covered CDR3 bases are TGTGCCAGCTCAGGGGACTCTTGGTACCAAGAGACT.

A remark on this clone: The read ends 3 residues early relative to the CDR3; the germline J gene fills the gap. The chain recombines TRBV7-3 with TRBJ2-1; D may be TRBD2 (6 bases). Germline values: CDR1 SGHTA, CDR2 FQGTGA. Trimming left V 6 bases short and J 8 bases short, with 23 bases between. The CDR3 runs to 16 residues. The CDR3 DNA, read in part, is TGTGCCAGCAGTCGGGGGAAGACCTCTAAGGGACATGAG. This codes for CASSRGKTSKGHE. The full CDR3 protein reads CASSRGKTSKGHEQFF.

Concerning this clone itself: From the germline J gene comes the end of the CDR3, since the read stops 3 residues before it. The rearrangement uses TRBV6-2 or TRBV6-3 and TRBJ2-7, with D tentatively TRBD1 (6 bases). The ends were cut back, 4 bases at V and 4 bases at J, with 17 bases in the middle. The CDR3 has 15 residues. Germline V CDR1 and CDR2: MNHEY, SVGEGT. The sequenced part of the CDR3 DNA is TGTGCCAGCAGTTCCGACTTCGCAGGGGTTTACGAG. Translating gives CASSSDFAGVYE. In full, the CDR3 reads CASSSDFAGVYEQYF.

Comment on this clone: The observed sequence ends 3 residues before the CDR3 terminus, with the missing tail filled in from the germline J gene. The same CDR3 also results from other DNA sequences found in this sample. The chain couples TRBV29-1 to TRBJ2-1; 9 positions match TRBD2. Germline loops: CDR1 SQVTM, CDR2 ANQGSEA. V dropped 0 bases and J dropped 7; count of bases not matched to a gene: 10. The CDR3 covers 16 residues. The sequenced part of the CDR3 DNA is TGCAGCGTTGAAGACAGAGCGGGAGGCGGACGTAATGAG. It yields the protein CSVEDRAGGGRNE. The CDR3 in full is CSVEDRAGGGRNEQFF.

Note on this clone: The read terminates 3 residues ahead of where the CDR3 ends, so the germline J gene completes it. The chain links TRBV7-9 to TRBJ2-3, with 8 bases fitting TRBD2. CDR1 is SEHNR and CDR2 is FQNEAQ in the germline V gene (reference sequence). The J segment lost 2 bases and the V segment lost 10 bases, leaving 8 bases of the junction unmatched. The CDR3 loop spans 14 amino acids. CDR3 loop: CATSIAGITDTQYF. CDR3 DNA, as far as it was read: TGTGCCACCTCCATAGCGGGGATCACAGATACG. Supplemented by reference TRBV7-9 and TRBJ2-3, the full variable domain reads DTGVSQNPRHKITKRGQNVTFRCDPISEHNRLYWYRQTLGQGPEFLTYFQNEAQLEKSRLLSDRFSAERPKGSFSTLEIQRTEQGDSAMYLCATSIAGITDTQYFGPGTRLTVL.

Of note for this clone: The sequenced fragment ends 3 residues before the CDR3 boundary, so the rest is inferred from the germline J gene. The chain couples TRBV9 to TRBJ2-3; 10 bases map to TRBD2. There are 15 residues in the CDR3. CDR1 is SGDLS, CDR2 YYNGEE, per germline. With 3 bases clipped from V and 5 bases from J, the junction kept 6 bases outside the gene matches. Here the CDR3 reads CASSATSGRGDTQYF. Incomplete CDR3 DNA: TGTGCCAGCAGCGCGACTAGCGGGCGCGGAGATACG.

On this clone itself: The read ends 3 residues early relative to the CDR3; the germline J gene fills the gap. J is TRBJ2-4 and V is TRBV2; 9 bases fit TRBD1. J gave up 8 bases and V 6 bases, and 8 bases lay outside the gene matches. The germline gives CDR1 SNHLY, CDR2 FYNNEI. The CDR3 consists of 14 residues. Incomplete CDR3 DNA: TGTGCCAGCAGAAGCTACAGGGGGCGAGACATT. Amino acid sequence: CASRSYRGRDI. The entire CDR3 reads CASRSYRGRDIQYF.

Of note for this clone: The read ends 3 residues shy of where the CDR3 ends; the end is completed using the germline J gene. The rearrangement joins TRBV7-3 to TRBJ2-3; D is unresolved. Germline V gene sequence: CDR1 SGHTA, CDR2 FQGTGA. Trimming cost V 5 bases and J 3 bases, with 15 bases left between them. CDR3 size: 15 residues. The CDR3 protein is CASSPQTASTDTQYF. The sequenced CDR3 bases are TGTGCCAGCAGCCCGCAAACTGCTTCAACAGATACG.

CDR3 DNA (partial): TGCAGTGCTAGAGCGCCCAGGAAAGGCACTAATGAG. This sequence encodes CSARAPRKGTNE. The entire CDR3 protein is CSARAPRKGTNEQFF. J is TRBJ2-1 and V is TRBV20-1; no clear D gene. The CDR3 end falls 3 residues outside the read, so it is completed with the germline J gene. Germline loops: CDR1 DFQATT, CDR2 SNEGSKA (reference sequence). Trimming removed 1 base from V and 7 bases from J, with 17 bases in between. This CDR3 has 15 residues.

In regard to this clone: Read sequence stops 3 residues before the CDR3 end, and the germline J gene provides the missing end. The rearrangement joins TRBV11-2 to TRBJ1-4; D unresolved. In germline, CDR1 is SGHAT, CDR2 FQNNGV. The CDR3 consists of 15 residues. CDR3 DNA, as far as it was read: TGTGCCAGCAGCTTAGGAAGACATGTCCTGTCACCA. The encoded protein is CASSLGRHVLSP. The entire CDR3 sequence reads CASSLGRHVLSPLFF.

As regards this clone: The read terminates 3 residues ahead of where the CDR3 ends, so the germline J gene completes it. The chain links TRBV18 to TRBJ2-3; no firm D call. Germline V gives CDR1 KGHSH, CDR2 LQKENI. The CDR3 runs 13 residues. This CDR3 is CASSPGSNQPQYF. The CDR3 DNA, read in part, is TGTGCCAGCTCACCGGGTAGCAATCAGCCG.

As for this clone: The missing CDR3 end, 3 residues past where the read stops, is filled in from the germline J gene. The chain uses TRBV28 and TRBJ2-7; tentatively, D is TRBD2 (6 bases). The CDR3 is made up of 15 amino acids. Trimming cost V 5 bases and J 0 bases, with 14 bases left between them. The germline V gene encodes CDR1 MDHEN and CDR2 SYDVKM. CDR3 amino acids: CASSGGTESSYEQYF. Incomplete CDR3 DNA: TGTGCCAGCAGTGGGGGGACGGAAAGCTCCTACGAG.

A word on this clone: The DNA ends 3 residues before the CDR3 does, and the rest of the CDR3 is filled in from the germline J gene. The chain couples TRBV18 to TRBJ2-3; TRBD1 agrees at 10 bases. The germline V gene encodes CDR1 KGHSH and CDR2 LQKENI. This CDR3 has 19 residues. This chain's CDR3 is CASSPIQQRTGGREETQYF. The DNA read from the CDR3 is TGTGCCAGCTCACCAATACAACAACGGACAGGGGGACGAGAAGAGACG.

Turning to this clone: The read terminates 3 residues before the CDR3 end, so the remaining end is supplied by the germline J gene. The chain joins TRBV30 to TRBJ1-2; D is uncertain. Germline CDR1 GTSNPN, CDR2 SVGIG (reference sequence). Trimming pared 2 bases from V and 3 bases from J, leaving 7 bases between. The CDR3 sequence is 12 residues long. The DNA read from the CDR3 is TGTGCCTGGAGTATAGGGTACTATGGC. Protein product: CAWSIGYYG. The whole CDR3 region reads CAWSIGYYGYTF.